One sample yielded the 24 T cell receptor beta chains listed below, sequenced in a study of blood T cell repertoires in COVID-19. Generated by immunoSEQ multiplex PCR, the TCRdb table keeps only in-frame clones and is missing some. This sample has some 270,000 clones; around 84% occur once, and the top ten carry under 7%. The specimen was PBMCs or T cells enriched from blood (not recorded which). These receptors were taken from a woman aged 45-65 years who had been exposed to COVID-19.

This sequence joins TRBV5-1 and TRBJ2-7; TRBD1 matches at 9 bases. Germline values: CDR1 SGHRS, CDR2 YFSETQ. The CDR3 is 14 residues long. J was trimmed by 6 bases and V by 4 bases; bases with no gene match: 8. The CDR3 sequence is CASSGQGNGREQYF. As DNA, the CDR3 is TGCGCCAGCAGCGGACAGGGGAATGGCCGCGAGCAGTACTTC. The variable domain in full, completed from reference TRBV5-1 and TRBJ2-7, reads KAGVTQTPRYLIKTRGQQVTLSCSPISGHRSVSWYQQTPGQGLQFLFEYFSETQRNKGNFPGRFSGRQFSNSRSEMNVSTLELGDSALYLCASSGQGNGREQYFGPGTRLTVT.

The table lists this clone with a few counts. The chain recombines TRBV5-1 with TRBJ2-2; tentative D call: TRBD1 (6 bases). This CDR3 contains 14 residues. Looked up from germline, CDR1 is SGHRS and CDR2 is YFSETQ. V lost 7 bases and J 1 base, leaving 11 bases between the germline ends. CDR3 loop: CASQGPLNTGELFF. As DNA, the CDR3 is TGCGCCAGCCAGGGGCCCCTGAACACCGGGGAGCTGTTTTTT.

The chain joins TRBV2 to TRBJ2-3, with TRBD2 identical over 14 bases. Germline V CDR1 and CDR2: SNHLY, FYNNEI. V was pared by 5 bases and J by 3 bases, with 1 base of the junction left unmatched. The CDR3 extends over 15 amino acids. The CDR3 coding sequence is TGTGCCAGCAGTCGACTAGCGGGGGGGACAGATACGCAGTATTTT. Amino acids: CASSRLAGGTDTQYF.

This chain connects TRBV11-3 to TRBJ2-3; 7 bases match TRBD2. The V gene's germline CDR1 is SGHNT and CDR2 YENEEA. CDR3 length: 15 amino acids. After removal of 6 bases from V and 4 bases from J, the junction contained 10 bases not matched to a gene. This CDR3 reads CASSPSKRDPDTQYF. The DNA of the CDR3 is TGTGCCAGCAGTCCATCTAAGCGGGACCCAGATACGCAGTATTTT.

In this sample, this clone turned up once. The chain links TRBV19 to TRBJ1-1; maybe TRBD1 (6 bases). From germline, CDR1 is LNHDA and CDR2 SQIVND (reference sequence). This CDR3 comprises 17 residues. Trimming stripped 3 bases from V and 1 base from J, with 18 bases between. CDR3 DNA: TGTGCCAGTAGTATTGGGGCAGGGGTCGGGGCGAACACTGAAGCTTTCTTT. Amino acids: CASSIGAGVGANTEAFF.

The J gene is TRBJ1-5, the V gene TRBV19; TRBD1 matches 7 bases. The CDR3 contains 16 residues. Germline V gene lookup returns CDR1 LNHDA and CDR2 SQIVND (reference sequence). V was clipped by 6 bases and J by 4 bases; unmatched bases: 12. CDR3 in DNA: TGTGCCAGTAGCCACAGGGGAAGGGCACGAAATCAGCCCCAGCATTTT. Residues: CASSHRGRARNQPQHF.

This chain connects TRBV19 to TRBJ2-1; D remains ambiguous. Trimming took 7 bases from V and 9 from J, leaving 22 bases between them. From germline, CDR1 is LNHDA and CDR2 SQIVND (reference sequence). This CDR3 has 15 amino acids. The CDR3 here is CASKAIRVLGSEQFF. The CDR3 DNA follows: TGTGCCAGTAAGGCGATACGGGTGCTAGGATCTGAGCAGTTCTTC.

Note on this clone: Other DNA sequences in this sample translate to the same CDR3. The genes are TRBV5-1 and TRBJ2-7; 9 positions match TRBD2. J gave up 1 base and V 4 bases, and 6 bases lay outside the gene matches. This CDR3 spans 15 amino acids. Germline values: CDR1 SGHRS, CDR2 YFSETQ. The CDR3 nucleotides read TGCGCCAGCAGCCCGACTAGCGGACGATCCTACGAGCAGTACTTC. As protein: CASSPTSGRSYEQYF.

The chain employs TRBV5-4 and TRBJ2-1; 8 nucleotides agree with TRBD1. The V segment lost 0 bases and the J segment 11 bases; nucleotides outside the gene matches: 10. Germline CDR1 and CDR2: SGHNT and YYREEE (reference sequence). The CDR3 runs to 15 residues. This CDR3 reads CASSLVSGQGHKQFF. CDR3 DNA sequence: TGTGCCAGCAGCTTGGTCTCTGGACAGGGACATAAGCAGTTCTTC. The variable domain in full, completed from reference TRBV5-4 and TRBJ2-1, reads ETGVTQSPTHLIKTRGQQVTLRCSSQSGHNTVSWYQQALGQGPQFIFQYYREEENGRGNFPPRFSGLQFPNYSSELNVNALELDDSALYLCASSLVSGQGHKQFFGPGTRLTVL.

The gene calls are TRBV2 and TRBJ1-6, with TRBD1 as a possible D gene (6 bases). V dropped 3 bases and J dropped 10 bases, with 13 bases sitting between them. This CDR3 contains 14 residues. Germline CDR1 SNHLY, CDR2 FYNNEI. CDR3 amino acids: CASSESRGNSPLHF. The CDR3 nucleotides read TGTGCCAGCAGTGAGAGCAGGGGAAACTCACCCCTCCACTTT.

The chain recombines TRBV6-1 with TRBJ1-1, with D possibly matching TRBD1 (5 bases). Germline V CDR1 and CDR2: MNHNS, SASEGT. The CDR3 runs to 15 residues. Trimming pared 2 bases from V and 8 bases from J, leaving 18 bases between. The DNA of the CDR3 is TGTGCCAGCAGTGAAATTGGGGCCCTGAAAGGGGAAGCTTTCTTT. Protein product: CASSEIGALKGEAFF.

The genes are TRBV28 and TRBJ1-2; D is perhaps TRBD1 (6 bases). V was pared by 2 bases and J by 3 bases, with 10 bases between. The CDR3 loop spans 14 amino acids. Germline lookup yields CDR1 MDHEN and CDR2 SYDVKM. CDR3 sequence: CASSLQGGDYGYTF. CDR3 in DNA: TGTGCCAGCAGTTTACAAGGGGGAGACTATGGCTACACCTTC.

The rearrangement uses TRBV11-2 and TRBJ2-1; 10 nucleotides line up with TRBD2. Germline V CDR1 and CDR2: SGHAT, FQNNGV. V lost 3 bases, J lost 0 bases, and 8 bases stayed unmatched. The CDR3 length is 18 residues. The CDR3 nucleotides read TGTGCCAGCAGCTTGATCAGCGGGGGGGTAAGCTCCTACAATGAGCAGTTCTTC. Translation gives CASSLISGGVSSYNEQFF.

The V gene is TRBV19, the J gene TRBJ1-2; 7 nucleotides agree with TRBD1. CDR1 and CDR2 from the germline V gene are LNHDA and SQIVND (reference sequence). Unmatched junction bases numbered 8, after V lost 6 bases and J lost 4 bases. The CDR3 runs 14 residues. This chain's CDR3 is CASSETGLPYGYTF. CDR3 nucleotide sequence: TGTGCCAGTAGCGAGACAGGGCTTCCCTATGGCTACACCTTC.

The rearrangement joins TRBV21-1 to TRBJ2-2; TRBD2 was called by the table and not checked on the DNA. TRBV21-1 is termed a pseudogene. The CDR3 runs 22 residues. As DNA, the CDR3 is TGTGCCAGCAGCAAAGCCCGCCCTCACGGACGGTGTCGTGAGGGAGGGACCGGGGAGCTGTTTTTT. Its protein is CASSKARPHGRCREGGTGELFF.

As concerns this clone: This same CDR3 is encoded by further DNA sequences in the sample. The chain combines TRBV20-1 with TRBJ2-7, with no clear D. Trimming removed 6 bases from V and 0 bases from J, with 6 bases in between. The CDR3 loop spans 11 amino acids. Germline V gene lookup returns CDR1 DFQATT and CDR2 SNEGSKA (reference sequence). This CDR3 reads CSARSSYEQYF. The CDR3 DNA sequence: TGCAGTGCCCGGTCCTCCTACGAGCAGTACTTC.

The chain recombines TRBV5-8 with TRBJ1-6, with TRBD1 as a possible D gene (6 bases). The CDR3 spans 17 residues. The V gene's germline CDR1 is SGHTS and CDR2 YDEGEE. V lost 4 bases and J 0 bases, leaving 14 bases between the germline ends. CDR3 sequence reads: CASSPGHQLSYNSPLHF. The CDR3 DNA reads TGTGCCAGCAGCCCGGGACACCAACTCTCCTATAATTCACCCCTCCACTTT. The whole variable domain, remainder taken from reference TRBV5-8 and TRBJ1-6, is EAGVTQSPTHLIKTRGQQATLRCSPISGHTSVYWYQQALGLGLQFLLWYDEGEERNRGNFPPRFSGRQFPNYSSELNVNALELEDSALYLCASSPGHQLSYNSPLHFGNGTRLTVT.

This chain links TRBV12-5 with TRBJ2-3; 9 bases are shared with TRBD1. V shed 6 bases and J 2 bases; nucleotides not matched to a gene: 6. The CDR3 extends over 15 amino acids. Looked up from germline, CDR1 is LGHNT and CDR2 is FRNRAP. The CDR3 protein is CASGRGQGNTDTQYF. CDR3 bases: TGTGCTAGTGGCCGCGGACAGGGGAACACAGATACGCAGTATTTT.

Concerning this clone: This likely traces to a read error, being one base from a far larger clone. CDR3 loop: CASSLGTANTGELFF. For the CDR3, the DNA is TGTGCCAGCAGCTTGGGGACAGCGAACACCGGGGAGCTGTTTTTT. The V call is TRBV7-9, the J call TRBJ2-2, with 7 bases lining up with TRBD1. Germline loops: CDR1 SEHNR, CDR2 FQNEAQ (reference sequence). This CDR3 is 15 amino acids long. The V gene end was trimmed by 3 bases and the J gene end by 0 bases; junction bases not matched to a gene: 1.

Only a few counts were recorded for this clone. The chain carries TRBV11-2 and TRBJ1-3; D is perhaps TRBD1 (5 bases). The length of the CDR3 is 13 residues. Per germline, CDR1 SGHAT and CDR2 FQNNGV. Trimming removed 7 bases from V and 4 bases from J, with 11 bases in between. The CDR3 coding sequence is TGTGCCAGCAAGTTAGGGGCGGGAAACACCATATATTTT. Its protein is CASKLGAGNTIYF.

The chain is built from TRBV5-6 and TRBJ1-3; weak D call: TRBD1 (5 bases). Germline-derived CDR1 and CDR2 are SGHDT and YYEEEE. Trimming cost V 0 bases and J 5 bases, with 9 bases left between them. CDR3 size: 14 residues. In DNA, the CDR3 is TGTGCCAGCAGCTTGGGGCAGGGTCGAAACACCATATATTTT. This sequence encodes CASSLGQGRNTIYF.

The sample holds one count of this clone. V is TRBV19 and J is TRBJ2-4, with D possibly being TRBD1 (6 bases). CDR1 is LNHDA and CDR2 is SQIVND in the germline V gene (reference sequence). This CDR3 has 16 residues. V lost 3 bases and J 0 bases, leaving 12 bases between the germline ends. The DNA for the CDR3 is TGTGCCAGTAGTATTCGGGCAGGGGAAGCCAAAAACATTCAGTACTTC. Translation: CASSIRAGEAKNIQYF.

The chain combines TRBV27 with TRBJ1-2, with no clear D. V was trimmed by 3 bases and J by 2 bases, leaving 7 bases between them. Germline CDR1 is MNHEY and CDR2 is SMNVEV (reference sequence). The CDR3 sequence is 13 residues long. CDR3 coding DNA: TGTGCCAGCAGTTTCTCGGGGAACTATGGCTACACCTTC. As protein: CASSFSGNYGYTF.

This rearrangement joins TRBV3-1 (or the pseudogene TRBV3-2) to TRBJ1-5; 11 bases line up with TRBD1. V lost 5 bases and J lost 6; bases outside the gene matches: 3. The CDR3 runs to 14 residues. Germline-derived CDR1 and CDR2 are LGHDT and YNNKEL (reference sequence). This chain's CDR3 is CASSGGTGGQPQHF. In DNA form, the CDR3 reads TGTGCCAGCAGCGGCGGGACAGGGGGTCAGCCCCAGCATTTT.